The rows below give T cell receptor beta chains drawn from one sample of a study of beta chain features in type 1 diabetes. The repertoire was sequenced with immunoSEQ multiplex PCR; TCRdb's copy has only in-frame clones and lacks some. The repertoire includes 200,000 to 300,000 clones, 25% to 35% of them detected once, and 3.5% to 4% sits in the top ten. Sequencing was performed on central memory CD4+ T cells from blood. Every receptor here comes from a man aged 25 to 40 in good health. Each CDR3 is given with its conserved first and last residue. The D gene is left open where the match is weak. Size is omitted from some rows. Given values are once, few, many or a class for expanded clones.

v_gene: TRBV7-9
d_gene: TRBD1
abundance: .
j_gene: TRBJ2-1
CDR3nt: TGTGCCAGCAGACCGAAAACGGGCCCAGGGGGCAATGAGCAGTTCTTC
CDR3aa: CASRPKTGPGGNEQFF

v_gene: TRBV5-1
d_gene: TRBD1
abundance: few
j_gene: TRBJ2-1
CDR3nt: TGCGCCAGCAGCTCGACAGGGATGAGCTCCTACAATGAGCAGTTCTTC
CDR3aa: CASSSTGMSSYNEQFF

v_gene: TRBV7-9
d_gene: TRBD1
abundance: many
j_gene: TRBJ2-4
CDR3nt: TGTGCCAGCAGCGCGACAGGGTCCAAAAACATTCAGTACTTC
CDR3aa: CASSATGSKNIQYF

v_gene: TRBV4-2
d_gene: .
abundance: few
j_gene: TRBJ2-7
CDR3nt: TGTGCCAGCAGCCAAGGTGGGTCGGAGGTATCCTACGAGCAGTACTTC
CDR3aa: CASSQGGSEVSYEQYF

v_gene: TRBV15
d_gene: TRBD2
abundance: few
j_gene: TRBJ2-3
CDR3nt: TGTGCCACCAGCTCACTAGCGGGAGGAGGGGTAGATACGCAGTATTTT
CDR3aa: CATSSLAGGGVDTQYF

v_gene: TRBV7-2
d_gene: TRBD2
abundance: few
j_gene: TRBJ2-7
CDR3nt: TGTGCCAGCAGCCCGGCGGCGGCAGCGGGAGTCACCGAGCAGTACTTC
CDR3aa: CASSPAAAAGVTEQYF

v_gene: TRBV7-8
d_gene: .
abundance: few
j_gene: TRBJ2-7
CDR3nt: TGTGCCAGTCGGTTGGGAGGCTCCTACGAGCAGTACTTC
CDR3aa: CASRLGGSYEQYF

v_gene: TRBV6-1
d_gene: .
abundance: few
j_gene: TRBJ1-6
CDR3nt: TGTGCCAGCAGGACAGCCAGCTCCTATAATTCACCCCTCCACTTT
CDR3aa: CASRTASSYNSPLHF

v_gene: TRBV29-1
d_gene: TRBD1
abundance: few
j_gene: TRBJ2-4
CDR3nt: TGCAGCGCAGTGCGAGGACAGGGGTTCGGCAAAAACATTCAGTACTTC
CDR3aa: CSAVRGQGFGKNIQYF

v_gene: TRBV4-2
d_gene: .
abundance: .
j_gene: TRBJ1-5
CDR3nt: TGTGCCAGCAGCCAAGATGAAGGTGCGAGTAATCAGCCCCAGCATTTT
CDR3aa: CASSQDEGASNQPQHF

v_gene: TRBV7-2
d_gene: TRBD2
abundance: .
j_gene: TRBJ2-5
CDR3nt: TGTGCCACCCTAAGAGCGGGAGGGTCGGAGACCCAGTACTTC
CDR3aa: CATLRAGGSETQYF

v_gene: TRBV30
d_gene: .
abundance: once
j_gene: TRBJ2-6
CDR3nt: TGTGCCTGGAGTGTGGGCTTTGGGGCCAACGTCCTGACTTTC
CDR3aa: CAWSVGFGANVLTF

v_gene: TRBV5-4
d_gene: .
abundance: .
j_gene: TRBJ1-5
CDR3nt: TGTGCCAGCAGCCTCGGAGTTACCAATCAGCCCCAGCATTTT
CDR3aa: CASSLGVTNQPQHF

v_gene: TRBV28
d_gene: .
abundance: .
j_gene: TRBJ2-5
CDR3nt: TGTGCCAGCAGTTCCCCCGGGGTGGTGAAGACCCAGTACTTC
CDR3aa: CASSSPGVVKTQYF

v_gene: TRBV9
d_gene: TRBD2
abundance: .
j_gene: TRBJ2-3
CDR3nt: TGTGCCAGCAGCGTAGCACTAGCGGGGGCGAGCACAGATACGCAGTATTTT
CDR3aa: CASSVALAGASTDTQYF

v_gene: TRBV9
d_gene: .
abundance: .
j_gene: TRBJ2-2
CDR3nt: TGTGCCAGCAGCGTAGGGCTTAACACCGGGGAGCTGTTTTTT
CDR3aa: CASSVGLNTGELFF

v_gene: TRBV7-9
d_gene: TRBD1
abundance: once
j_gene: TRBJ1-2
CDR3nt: TGTGCCAGCAGCTCGACAGGGACCTACGGCTACACCTTC
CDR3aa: CASSSTGTYGYTF

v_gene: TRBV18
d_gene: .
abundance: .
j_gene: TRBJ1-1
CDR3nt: TGTGCCAGCTCCCCCTTAGGGAGGGAAGCTTTCTTT
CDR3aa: CASSPLGREAFF

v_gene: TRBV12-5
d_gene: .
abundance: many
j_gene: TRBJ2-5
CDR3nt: TGTGCTAGTGCCCCGAACCGGGAGACCCAGTACTTC
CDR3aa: CASAPNRETQYF

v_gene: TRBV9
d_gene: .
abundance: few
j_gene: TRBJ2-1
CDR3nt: TGTGCCAGCAGCGCGATGAACACCGGCTACAATGAGCAGTTCTTC
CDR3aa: CASSAMNTGYNEQFF

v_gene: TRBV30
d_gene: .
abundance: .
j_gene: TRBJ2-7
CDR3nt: TGTGCCTGGAGCGTTGACGGCTACGAGCAGTACTTC
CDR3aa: CAWSVDGYEQYF

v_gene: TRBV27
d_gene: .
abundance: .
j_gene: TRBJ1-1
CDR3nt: TGTGCCAGCAGTTTAGGGGGGAGGGAAGCTTTCTTT
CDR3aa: CASSLGGREAFF

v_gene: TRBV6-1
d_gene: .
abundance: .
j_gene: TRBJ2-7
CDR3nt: TGTGCCAGCACCGCGGACCCCACCTACGAGCAGTACTTC
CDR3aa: CASTADPTYEQYF

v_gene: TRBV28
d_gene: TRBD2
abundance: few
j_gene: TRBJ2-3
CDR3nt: TGTGCCAGCAGTTCTATAGCGGGACCACTCACAGATACGCAGTATTTT
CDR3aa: CASSSIAGPLTDTQYF

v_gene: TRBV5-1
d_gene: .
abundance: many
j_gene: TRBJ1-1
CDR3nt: TGCGCCAGCAGCGCCGACAGGACGGACACTGAAGCTTTCTTT
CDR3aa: CASSADRTDTEAFF